The 25 T cell receptor beta chains below were found in one sample sequenced in a study of blood T cell repertoires in COVID-19. Here immunoSEQ multiplex PCR was the method, and the copy in TCRdb shows in-frame clones only, minus some. The sample lists 86,000 or so clones; roughly 89% were seen once. Sequenced input: peripheral blood. The receptors shown here come from a woman in her forties or fifties in a cohort sampled during active COVID-19.

The chain is built from TRBV30 and TRBJ2-2; maybe TRBD2 (5 bases). The germline V and J ends were trimmed by 4 bases and 2 bases, with 14 bases remaining between them. This CDR3 comprises 15 residues. Looked up from germline, CDR1 is GTSNPN and CDR2 is SVGIG (reference sequence). The CDR3 DNA sequence: TGTGCCTGGAAGCTCAGCGGAGTCAACACCGGGGAGCTGTTTTTT. This codes for CAWKLSGVNTGELFF.

The rearrangement joins TRBV2 to TRBJ1-2; D gene uncertain. The CDR3 spans 13 residues. Germline CDR1 is SNHLY and CDR2 is FYNNEI. The V end lost 3 bases, the J end lost 5 bases, and 10 bases lay between the germline ends. CDR3 residues: CASSDWAEYGYTF. Here the CDR3 DNA reads TGTGCCAGCAGTGATTGGGCCGAGTATGGCTACACCTTC. The full variable domain, completed using reference TRBV2 and TRBJ1-2, is EPEVTQTPSHQVTQMGQEVILRCVPISNHLYFYWYRQILGQKVEFLVSFYNNEISEKSEIFDDQFSVERPDGSNFTLKIRSTKLEDSAMYFCASSDWAEYGYTFGSGTRLTVV.

V gene TRBV7-9 combines with J gene TRBJ2-1, with D hard to call. Germline V lookup: CDR1 SEHNR, CDR2 FQNEAQ (reference sequence). The ends were cut back, 1 base at V and 9 bases at J, with 10 bases in the middle. The CDR3 is 13 residues long. CDR3 region: CASSLGVRGEQFF. The CDR3 bases are TGTGCCAGCAGCTTAGGGGTCAGAGGTGAGCAGTTCTTC.

The rearrangement joins TRBV10-1 to TRBJ2-3; 7 nucleotides line up with TRBD2. The CDR3 covers 14 residues. With 2 bases clipped from V and 5 bases from J, the junction kept 4 bases outside the gene matches. Germline V gene lookup returns CDR1 WNHNN and CDR2 SYGVQD (reference sequence). The CDR3 coding sequence is TGCGCCAGCAGTGAGGCCACTAGCGAAGATACGCAGTATTTT. Translation gives CASSEATSEDTQYF.

This chain links TRBV28 with TRBJ2-7; D perhaps matches TRBD2 (5 bases). With 5 bases removed from V and 5 bases from J, the gap between germline ends came to 13 bases. The CDR3 spans 13 residues. CDR1 is MDHEN, CDR2 SYDVKM, per germline. CDR3 amino acids: CASSRGSLNEQYF. In nucleotides, the CDR3 is TGTGCCAGCAGTCGAGGGAGTTTAAACGAGCAGTACTTC.

V and J are TRBV12-5 and TRBJ1-1; TRBD1 matches 7 bases. Germline V gene lookup returns CDR1 LGHNT and CDR2 FRNRAP. J was trimmed by 1 base and V by 6 bases; bases with no gene match: 29. The CDR3 runs 22 residues. CDR3 bases: TGTGCTAGTGGGGACTTAAGACAGGGCCTGACGGGGCAGGCGGGGACGAACACTGAAGCTTTCTTT. Translated: CASGDLRQGLTGQAGTNTEAFF. The full variable domain, in which reference TRBV12-5 and TRBJ1-1 provide the parts outside the CDR3, is DARVTQTPRHKVTEMGQEVTMRCQPILGHNTVFWYRQTMMQGLELLAYFRNRAPLDDSGMPKDRFSAEMPDATLATLKIQPSEPRDSAVYFCASGDLRQGLTGQAGTNTEAFFGQGTRLTVV.

V and J are TRBV5-1 and TRBJ2-3; D is unresolved. The CDR3 sequence is 15 residues long. Trimming shortened V by 1 base and J by 2 bases, and 11 bases separated the two germline ends. CDR1 and CDR2 (germline): SGHRS, YFSETQ. CDR3 bases: TGCGCCAGCAGCTTGTGGTGGGCCTCCACAGATACGCAGTATTTT. The encoded protein is CASSLWWASTDTQYF. Together with reference TRBV5-1 and TRBJ2-3, the CDR3 gives the full variable domain: KAGVTQTPRYLIKTRGQQVTLSCSPISGHRSVSWYQQTPGQGLQFLFEYFSETQRNKGNFPGRFSGRQFSNSRSEMNVSTLELGDSALYLCASSLWWASTDTQYFGPGTRLTVL.

The chain uses TRBV2 and TRBJ1-2; no firm D call. Germline CDR1 reads SNHLY; CDR2 reads FYNNEI. V lost 4 bases, J lost 4 bases, and 7 bases lay in between. CDR3 length: 12 amino acids. For the CDR3, the DNA is TGTGCCAGCAGTGCCACCAGCTATGGCTACACCTTC. Translating it yields CASSATSYGYTF.

CDR3 coding DNA: TGCGCCAGCAGCTTGTTTCCAGGGGAGGAGCAGTACTTC. Protein: CASSLFPGEEQYF. The chain links TRBV5-1 to TRBJ2-7; a possible D gene is TRBD1 (6 bases). V lost 1 base, J lost 7 bases, and 12 bases lay in between. CDR3 length: 13 amino acids. Per the germline V gene, CDR1 is SGHRS and CDR2 is YFSETQ.

V gene TRBV12-3 or TRBV12-4 combines with J gene TRBJ2-7; 11 positions match TRBD2. J was trimmed by 3 bases and V by 7 bases; bases with no gene match: 2. This CDR3 has 13 amino acids. CDR3 bases: TGTGCCAGCACTAGCGGGAGGAACTACGAGCAGTACTTC. This sequence encodes CASTSGRNYEQYF.

The V and J genes are TRBV5-5 and TRBJ2-1; TRBD2 might be the D (5 bases). Germline V lookup: CDR1 SGHKS, CDR2 YYEKEE (reference sequence). Deletions cut 3 bases from V and 9 bases from J, with 16 bases between. CDR3 length: 14 amino acids. The CDR3 sequence is CASSSGLAAGEQFF. DNA of the CDR3: TGTGCCAGCAGCTCCGGACTGGCCGCCGGTGAGCAGTTCTTC.

This chain links TRBV5-3 with TRBJ2-5; 7 bases are shared with TRBD2. TRBV5-3 qualifies as an ORF whose function is uncertain. The CDR3 has 15 residues. V was pared by 1 base and J by 3 bases, with 6 bases of the junction left unmatched. The CDR3 DNA reads as TGTGCCAGAAGCTTGTCCGACGCGGGGGAAGAGACCCAGTACTTC. This encodes CARSLSDAGEETQYF.

The chain combines TRBV7-6 with TRBJ2-2; D possibly corresponds to TRBD1 (6 bases). Germline V gives CDR1 SGHVS, CDR2 FNYEAQ. The V gene lost 5 bases and the J gene lost 1 base, with 8 bases spanning the gap. This CDR3 has 14 amino acids. The CDR3 spells CASSQGQNTGELFF. Written as DNA, the CDR3 is TGTGCCAGCAGCCAGGGACAGAACACCGGGGAGCTGTTTTTT.

In its sample, this clone was seen once. This rearrangement joins TRBV28 to TRBJ2-5; D gene uncertain. The CDR3 consists of 13 residues. CDR1 is MDHEN, CDR2 SYDVKM, per germline. V dropped 8 bases and J dropped 5 bases, with 15 bases sitting between them. In DNA form, the CDR3 reads TGTGCCAGCTCGTCGGCGGTGCTTGAGACCCAGTACTTC. This encodes CASSSAVLETQYF.

The V call is TRBV6-2 or TRBV6-3, the J call TRBJ2-6; TRBD1 matches 8 bases. The germline gives CDR1 MNHEY, CDR2 SVGEGT. V was pared by 5 bases and J by 0 bases, with 6 bases of the junction left unmatched. The CDR3 has 17 residues. The CDR3 coding sequence is TGTGCCAGCAGTGACGCCCAGGGGGCCTCTGGGGCCAACGTCCTGACTTTC. Its translation is CASSDAQGASGANVLTF.

J is TRBJ2-7 and V is TRBV15; 7 bases map to TRBD1. The CDR3 loop spans 14 amino acids. Germline V gene data show CDR1 as LNHNV and CDR2 as YYDKDF (reference sequence). V was pared by 0 bases and J by 2 bases, with 1 base of the junction left unmatched. The CDR3 loop is CATSREQGPYEQYF. For the CDR3, the DNA is TGTGCCACCAGCAGAGAACAGGGGCCCTACGAGCAGTACTTC.

V and J are TRBV7-2 and TRBJ2-2, with 9 bases fitting TRBD1. Germline CDR1 and CDR2: SGHTA and FQGNSA. V shed 2 bases, J shed 2 bases, and the junction held 3 bases outside the gene matches. CDR3 length: 16 residues. DNA for the CDR3: TGTGCCAGCAGCTTAATGGGACAGGGTAACACCGGGGAGCTGTTTTTT. This translates into CASSLMGQGNTGELFF.

The genes are TRBV29-1 and TRBJ1-4; weak D call: TRBD1 (5 bases). This CDR3 is built from 12 residues. The germline gives CDR1 SQVTM, CDR2 ANQGSEA. V lost 7 bases and J lost 4, with 10 bases in between. The CDR3 DNA reads as TGCAGCGCCTTGGGGGGTAATGAAAAACTGTTTTTT. Its translation is CSALGGNEKLFF. The variable domain in full, completed from reference TRBV29-1 and TRBJ1-4, reads SAVISQKPSRDICQRGTSLTIQCQVDSQVTMMFWYRQQPGQSLTLIATANQGSEATYESGFVIDKFPISRPNLTFSTLTVSNMSPEDSSIYLCSALGGNEKLFFGSGTQLSVL.

V usage is TRBV5-4 and J usage is TRBJ2-7, with D possibly matching TRBD2 (7 bases). CDR1 is SGHNT and CDR2 is YYREEE in the germline V gene (reference sequence). The CDR3 length is 14 residues. V lost 3 bases to trimming and J lost 3 bases, with 13 bases between them. The CDR3 coding sequence is TGTGCCAGCAGCTCAAGGGGGGAGGGCTACGAGCAGTACTTC. Protein product: CASSSRGEGYEQYF.

The chain is built from TRBV11-2 and TRBJ1-1; 7 bases map to TRBD1. V shed 5 bases, J shed 7 bases, and the junction held 7 bases outside the gene matches. Per the germline V gene, CDR1 is SGHAT and CDR2 is FQNNGV. The CDR3 consists of 13 residues. CDR3 DNA: TGTGCCAGCAGCCAAGGGACAGTGCTTGAAGCTTTCTTT. Translated, it gives CASSQGTVLEAFF.

V is TRBV29-1 and J is TRBJ2-3, with D tentatively TRBD2 (7 bases). Germline CDR1 reads SQVTM; CDR2 reads ANQGSEA. V was trimmed by 5 bases and J by 2 bases, leaving 26 bases between them. This CDR3 has 18 amino acids. Here the CDR3 reads CSVRGGRGRTSNTDTQYF. The CDR3 DNA reads as TGCAGCGTTCGGGGTGGGCGGGGGCGAACTTCAAACACAGATACGCAGTATTTT.

In DNA, the CDR3 is TGTGCCAGCAGCAACCACAGGGGAGGCACAGATACGCAGTATTTT. This sequence encodes CASSNHRGGTDTQYF. The J gene is TRBJ2-3, the V gene TRBV21-1; the D call of TRBD1 is as the table states it, not checked on the DNA. TRBV21-1 is a pseudogene locus. The length of the CDR3 is 15 residues.

The rearrangement uses TRBV28 and TRBJ2-1; D is perhaps TRBD2 (5 bases). V was trimmed by 8 bases and J by 5 bases, leaving 16 bases between them. Germline lookup yields CDR1 MDHEN and CDR2 SYDVKM. This CDR3 spans 14 amino acids. The CDR3 DNA follows: TGTGCCAGCTATCCGGGGTCCTTTGACAATGAGCAGTTCTTC. Translation gives CASYPGSFDNEQFF. The full variable domain, completed using reference TRBV28 and TRBJ2-1, is DVKVTQSSRYLVKRTGEKVFLECVQDMDHENMFWYRQDPGLGLRLIYFSYDVKMKEKGDIPEGYSVSREKKERFSLILESASTNQTSMYLCASYPGSFDNEQFFGPGTRLTVL.

The chain carries TRBV5-1 and TRBJ2-1; TRBD2 aligns across 9 bases. The V gene end was trimmed by 1 base and the J gene end by 0 bases; junction bases not matched to a gene: 17. The CDR3 extends over 21 amino acids. Looked up from germline, CDR1 is SGHRS and CDR2 is YFSETQ. CDR3 in amino acids: CASSLPSSGADLMSSYNEQFF. DNA of the CDR3: TGCGCCAGCAGCTTGCCGTCTAGCGGGGCGGATCTGATGAGCTCCTACAATGAGCAGTTCTTC.

This clone was seen only a few times. The CDR3 DNA follows: TGTGCCAGCAGCTTAGTAAGGACAGCGTATAATTCACCCCTCCACTTT. Its protein is CASSLVRTAYNSPLHF. The rearrangement links TRBV7-8 to TRBJ1-6; D is perhaps TRBD1 (6 bases). This CDR3 region has 16 residues. The germline V gene has CDR1 SGHVS and CDR2 FQNEAQ. Deletions cut 1 base from V and 4 bases from J, with 11 bases between.